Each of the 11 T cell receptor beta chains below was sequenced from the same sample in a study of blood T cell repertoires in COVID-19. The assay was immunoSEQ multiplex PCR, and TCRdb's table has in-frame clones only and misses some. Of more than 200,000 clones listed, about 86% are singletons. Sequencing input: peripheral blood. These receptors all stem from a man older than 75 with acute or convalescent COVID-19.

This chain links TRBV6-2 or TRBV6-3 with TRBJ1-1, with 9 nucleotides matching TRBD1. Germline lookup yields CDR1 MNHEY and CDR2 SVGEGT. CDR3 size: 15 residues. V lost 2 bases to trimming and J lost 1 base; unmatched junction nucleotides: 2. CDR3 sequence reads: CASSYGGQGNTEAFF. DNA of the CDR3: TGTGCCAGCAGTTACGGGGGACAGGGGAACACTGAAGCTTTCTTT.

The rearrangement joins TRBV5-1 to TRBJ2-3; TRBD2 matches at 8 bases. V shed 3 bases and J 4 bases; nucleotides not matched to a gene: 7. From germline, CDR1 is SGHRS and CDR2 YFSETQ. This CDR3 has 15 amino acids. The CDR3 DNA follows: TGCGCCAGCAGCTACGCCCCGGGGGGGGCAGATACGCAGTATTTT. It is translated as CASSYAPGGADTQYF.

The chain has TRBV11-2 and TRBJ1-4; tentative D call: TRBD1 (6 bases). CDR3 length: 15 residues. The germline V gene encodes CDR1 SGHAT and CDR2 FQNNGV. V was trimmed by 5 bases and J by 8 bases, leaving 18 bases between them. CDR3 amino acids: CASSPGEGGGEKLFF. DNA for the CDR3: TGTGCCAGCAGCCCAGGGGAGGGGGGAGGAGAAAAACTGTTTTTT.

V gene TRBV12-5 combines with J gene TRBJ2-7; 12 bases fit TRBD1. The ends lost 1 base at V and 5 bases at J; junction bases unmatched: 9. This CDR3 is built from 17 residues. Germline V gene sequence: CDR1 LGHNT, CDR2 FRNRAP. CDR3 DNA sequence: TGTGCTAGTGGTTTGGCCTACGAGGGGACAGGGGGCCACGAGCAGTACTTC. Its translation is CASGLAYEGTGGHEQYF.

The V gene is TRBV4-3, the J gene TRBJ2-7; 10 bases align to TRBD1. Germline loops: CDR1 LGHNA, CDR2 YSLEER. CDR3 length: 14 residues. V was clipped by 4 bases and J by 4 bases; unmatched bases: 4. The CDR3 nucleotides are TGCGCCAGCAGCCCTTGGGACAGGGGATACGAGCAGTACTTC. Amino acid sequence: CASSPWDRGYEQYF.

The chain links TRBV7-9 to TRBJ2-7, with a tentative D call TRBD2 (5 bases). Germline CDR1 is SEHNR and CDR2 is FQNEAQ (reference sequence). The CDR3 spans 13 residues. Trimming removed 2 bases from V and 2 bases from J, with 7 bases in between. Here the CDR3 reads CASSLTSTYEQYF. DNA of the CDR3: TGTGCCAGCAGCTTAACTAGTACCTACGAGCAGTACTTC.

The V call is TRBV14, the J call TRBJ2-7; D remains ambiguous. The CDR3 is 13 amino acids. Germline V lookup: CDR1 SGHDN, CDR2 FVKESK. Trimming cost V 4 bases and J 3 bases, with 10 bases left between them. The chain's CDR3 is CASSRILFYEQYF. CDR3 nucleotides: TGTGCCAGCAGCCGTATCCTCTTCTACGAGCAGTACTTC. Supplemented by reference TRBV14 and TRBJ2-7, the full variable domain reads EAGVTQFPSHSVIEKGQTVTLRCDPISGHDNLYWYRRVMGKEIKFLLHFVKESKQDESGMPNNRFLAERTGGTYSTLKVQPAELEDSGVYFCASSRILFYEQYFGPGTRLTVT.

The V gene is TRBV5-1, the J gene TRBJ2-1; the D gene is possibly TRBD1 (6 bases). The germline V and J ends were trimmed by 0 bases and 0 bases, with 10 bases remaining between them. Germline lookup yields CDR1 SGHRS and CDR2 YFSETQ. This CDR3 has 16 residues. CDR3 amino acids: CASSLARTVSYNEQFF. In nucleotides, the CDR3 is TGCGCCAGCAGCTTGGCCCGGACAGTCTCCTACAATGAGCAGTTCTTC.

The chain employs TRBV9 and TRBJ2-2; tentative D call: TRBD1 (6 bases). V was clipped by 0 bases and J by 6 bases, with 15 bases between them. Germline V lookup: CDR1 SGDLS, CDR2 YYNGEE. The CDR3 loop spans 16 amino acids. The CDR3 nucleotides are TGTGCCAGCAGCGTAGTGGGGGCAGGGGCTGCCGGGGAGCTGTTTTTT. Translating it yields CASSVVGAGAAGELFF.

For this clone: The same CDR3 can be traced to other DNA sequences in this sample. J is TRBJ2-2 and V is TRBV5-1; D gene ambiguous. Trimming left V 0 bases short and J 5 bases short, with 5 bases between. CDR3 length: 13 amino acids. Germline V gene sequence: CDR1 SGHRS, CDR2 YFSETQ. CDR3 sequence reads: CASSLGVTGELFF. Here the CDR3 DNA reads TGCGCCAGCAGCTTGGGCGTAACCGGGGAGCTGTTTTTT.

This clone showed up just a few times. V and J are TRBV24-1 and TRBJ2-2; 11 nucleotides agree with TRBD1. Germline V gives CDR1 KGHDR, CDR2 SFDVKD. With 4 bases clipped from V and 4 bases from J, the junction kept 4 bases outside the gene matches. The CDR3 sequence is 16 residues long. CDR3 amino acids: CATSEDRGLVTGELFF. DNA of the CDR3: TGTGCCACCAGTGAGGACAGGGGGCTAGTCACCGGGGAGCTGTTTTTT.